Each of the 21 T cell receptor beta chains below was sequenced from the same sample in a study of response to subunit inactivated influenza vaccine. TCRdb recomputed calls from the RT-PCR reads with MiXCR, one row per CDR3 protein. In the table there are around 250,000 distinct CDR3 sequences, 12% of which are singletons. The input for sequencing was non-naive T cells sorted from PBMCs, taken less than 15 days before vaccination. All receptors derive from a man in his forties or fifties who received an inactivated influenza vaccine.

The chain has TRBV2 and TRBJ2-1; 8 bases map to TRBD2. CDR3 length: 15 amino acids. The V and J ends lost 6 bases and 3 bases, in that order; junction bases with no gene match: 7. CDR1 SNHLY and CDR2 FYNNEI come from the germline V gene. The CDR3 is CASSALAGYYNEQFF. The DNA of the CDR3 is TGTGCCAGCAGCGCCCTAGCGGGCTACTACAATGAGCAGTTCTTC.

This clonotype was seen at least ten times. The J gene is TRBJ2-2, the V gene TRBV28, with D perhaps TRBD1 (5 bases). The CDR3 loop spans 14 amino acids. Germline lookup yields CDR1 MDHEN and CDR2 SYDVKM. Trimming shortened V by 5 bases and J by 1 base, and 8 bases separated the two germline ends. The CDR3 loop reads CASSTGLNTGELFF. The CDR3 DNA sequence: TGTGCCAGCAGTACAGGCTTGAACACCGGGGAGCTGTTTTTT.

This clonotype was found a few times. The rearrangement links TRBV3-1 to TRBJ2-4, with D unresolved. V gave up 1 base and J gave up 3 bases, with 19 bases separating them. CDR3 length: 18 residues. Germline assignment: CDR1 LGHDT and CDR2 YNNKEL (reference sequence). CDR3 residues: CASSQGTQPSCRKNIQYF. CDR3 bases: TGTGCCAGCAGCCAAGGTACACAGCCCTCCTGTCGCAAAAACATTCAGTACTTC. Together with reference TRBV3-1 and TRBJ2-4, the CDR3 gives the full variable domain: DTAVSQTPKYLVTQMGNDKSIKCEQNLGHDTMYWYKQDSKKFLKIMFSYNNKELIINETVPNRFSPKSPDKAHLNLHINSLELGDSAVYFCASSQGTQPSCRKNIQYFGAGTRLSVL.

CDR3 nucleotide sequence: TGTGCCATCAGTGAGAGGGACAGAACCTACGAGCAGTACTTC. Protein sequence: CAISERDRTYEQYF. V is TRBV10-3 and J is TRBJ2-7; 7 nucleotides align to TRBD1. With V trimmed by 2 bases and J by 2 bases, 3 bases remained unmatched. The CDR3 is made up of 14 amino acids. Per germline, CDR1 ENHRY and CDR2 SYGVKD.

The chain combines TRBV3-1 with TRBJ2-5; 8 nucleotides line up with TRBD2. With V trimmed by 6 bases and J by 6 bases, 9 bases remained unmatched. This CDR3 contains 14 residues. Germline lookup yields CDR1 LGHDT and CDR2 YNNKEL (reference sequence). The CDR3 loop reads CASSLPTSAQTQYF. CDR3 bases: TGTGCCAGCAGTCTCCCGACTAGCGCCCAGACCCAGTACTTC.

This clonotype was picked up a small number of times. CDR3 nucleotides: TGCGCCAGCAGCTTTGGGACTCCGGGGAGGGAGACCCAGTACTTC. Protein product: CASSFGTPGRETQYF. The chain has TRBV5-1 and TRBJ2-5, with a weak D call TRBD2 (6 bases). Trimming removed 2 bases at V and 5 bases at J, with 16 bases between. Germline CDR1 and CDR2: SGHRS and YFSETQ. The length of the CDR3 is 15 residues.

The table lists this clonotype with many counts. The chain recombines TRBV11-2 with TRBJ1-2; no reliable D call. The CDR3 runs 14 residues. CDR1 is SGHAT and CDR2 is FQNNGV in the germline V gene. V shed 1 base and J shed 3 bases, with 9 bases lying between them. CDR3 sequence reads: CASSLGVRDYGYTF. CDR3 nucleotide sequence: TGTGCCAGCAGCTTAGGAGTCAGAGACTATGGCTACACCTTC.

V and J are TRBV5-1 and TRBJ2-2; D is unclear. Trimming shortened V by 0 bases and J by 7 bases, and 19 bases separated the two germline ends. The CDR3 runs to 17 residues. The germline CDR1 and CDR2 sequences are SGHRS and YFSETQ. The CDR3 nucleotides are TGCGCCAGCAGCTTGGTCCGAGACCCTGGCCACCTCGGGGAGCTGTTTTTT. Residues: CASSLVRDPGHLGELFF.

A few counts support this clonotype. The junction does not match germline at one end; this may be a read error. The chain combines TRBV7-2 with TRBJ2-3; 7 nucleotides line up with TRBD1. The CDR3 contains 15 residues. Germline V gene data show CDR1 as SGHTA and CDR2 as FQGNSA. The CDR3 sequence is CASNLGGPSTDTQYF. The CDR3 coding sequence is TGTGCCAGCAACTTAGGGGGCCCGAGCACAGATACGCAGTATTTT.

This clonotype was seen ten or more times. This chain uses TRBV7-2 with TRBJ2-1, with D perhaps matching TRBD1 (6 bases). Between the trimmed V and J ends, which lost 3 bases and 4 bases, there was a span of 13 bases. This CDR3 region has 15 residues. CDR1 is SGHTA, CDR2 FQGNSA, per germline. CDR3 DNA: TGTGCCAGCAGCTTGTTTGGGGGCACGTACAATGAGCAGTTCTTC. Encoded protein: CASSLFGGTYNEQFF. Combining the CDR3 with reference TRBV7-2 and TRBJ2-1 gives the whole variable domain GAGVSQSPSNKVTEKGKDVELRCDPISGHTALYWYRQSLGQGLEFLIYFQGNSAPDKSGLPSDRFSAERTGGSVSTLTIQRTQQEDSAVYLCASSLFGGTYNEQFFGPGTRLTVL.

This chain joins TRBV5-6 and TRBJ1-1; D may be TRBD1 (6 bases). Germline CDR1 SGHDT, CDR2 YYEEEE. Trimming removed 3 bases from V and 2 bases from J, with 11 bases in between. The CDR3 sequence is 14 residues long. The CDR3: CASSSRGFNTEAFF. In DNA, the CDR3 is TGTGCCAGCAGCTCCAGGGGTTTTAACACTGAAGCTTTCTTT.

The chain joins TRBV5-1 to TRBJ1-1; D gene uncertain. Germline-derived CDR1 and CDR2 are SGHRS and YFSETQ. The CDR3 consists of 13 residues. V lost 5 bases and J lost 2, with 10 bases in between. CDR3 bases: TGCGCCAGCAGGGCTAAATCCAACACTGAAGCTTTCTTT. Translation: CASRAKSNTEAFF.

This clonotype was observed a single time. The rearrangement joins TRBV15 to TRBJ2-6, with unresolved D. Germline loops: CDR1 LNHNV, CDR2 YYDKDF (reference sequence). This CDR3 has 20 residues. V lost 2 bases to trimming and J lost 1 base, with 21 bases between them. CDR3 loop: CATSRLTLDLFASGANVLTF. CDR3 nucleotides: TGTGCCACCAGCAGACTAACACTTGACCTCTTTGCGTCTGGGGCCAACGTCCTGACTTTC.

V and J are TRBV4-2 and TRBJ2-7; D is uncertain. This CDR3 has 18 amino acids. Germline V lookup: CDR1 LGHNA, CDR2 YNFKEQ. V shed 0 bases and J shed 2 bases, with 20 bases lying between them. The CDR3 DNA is TGTGCCAGCAGCCAAGAGGTCTCCCTTTACGGGTTAACCTACGAGCAGTACTTC. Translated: CASSQEVSLYGLTYEQYF.

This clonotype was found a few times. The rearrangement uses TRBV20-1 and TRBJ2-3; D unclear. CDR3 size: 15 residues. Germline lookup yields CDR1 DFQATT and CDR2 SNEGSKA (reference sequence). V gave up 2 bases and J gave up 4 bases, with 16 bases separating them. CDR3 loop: CSARPGSNSADTQYF. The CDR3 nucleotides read TGCAGTGCTAGACCCGGTTCGAACTCCGCAGATACGCAGTATTTT.

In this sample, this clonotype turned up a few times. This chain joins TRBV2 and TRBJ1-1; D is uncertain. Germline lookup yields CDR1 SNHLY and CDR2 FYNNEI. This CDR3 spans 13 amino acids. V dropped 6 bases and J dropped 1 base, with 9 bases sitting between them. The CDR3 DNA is TGTGCCAGCAGAGTAGACCCGAACACTGAAGCTTTCTTT. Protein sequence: CASRVDPNTEAFF.

The CDR3 here is CASSMGGRKETQYF. The CDR3 nucleotides are TGTGCCAGTAGTATGGGAGGCAGGAAAGAGACCCAGTACTTC. The chain uses TRBV19 and TRBJ2-5, with a tentative D call TRBD2 (6 bases). This CDR3 region has 14 residues. CDR1 is LNHDA and CDR2 is SQIVND in the germline V gene (reference sequence). V shed 3 bases and J shed 3 bases, with 11 bases lying between them.

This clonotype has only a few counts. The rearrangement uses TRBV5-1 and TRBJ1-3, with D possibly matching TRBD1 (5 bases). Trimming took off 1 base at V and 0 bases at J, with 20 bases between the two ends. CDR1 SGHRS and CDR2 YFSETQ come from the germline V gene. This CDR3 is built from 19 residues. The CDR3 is CASSLNSDRDYRSGNTIYF. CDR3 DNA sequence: TGCGCCAGCAGCTTGAACTCCGATAGGGACTACCGCTCTGGAAACACCATATATTTT.

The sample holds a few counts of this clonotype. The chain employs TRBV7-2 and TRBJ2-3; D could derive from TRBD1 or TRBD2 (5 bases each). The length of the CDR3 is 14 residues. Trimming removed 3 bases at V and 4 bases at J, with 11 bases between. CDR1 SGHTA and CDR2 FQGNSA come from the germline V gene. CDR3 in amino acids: CASSFHLGADTQYF. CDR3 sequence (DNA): TGTGCCAGCAGCTTTCACTTGGGGGCAGATACGCAGTATTTT.

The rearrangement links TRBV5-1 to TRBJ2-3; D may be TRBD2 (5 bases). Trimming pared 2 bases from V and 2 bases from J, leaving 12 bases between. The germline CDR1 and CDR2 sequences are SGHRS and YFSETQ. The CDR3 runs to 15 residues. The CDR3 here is CASSFSGATTDTQYF. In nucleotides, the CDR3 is TGCGCCAGCAGCTTCAGCGGAGCCACCACAGATACGCAGTATTTT. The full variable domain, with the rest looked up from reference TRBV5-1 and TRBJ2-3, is KAGVTQTPRYLIKTRGQQVTLSCSPISGHRSVSWYQQTPGQGLQFLFEYFSETQRNKGNFPGRFSGRQFSNSRSEMNVSTLELGDSALYLCASSFSGATTDTQYFGPGTRLTVL.

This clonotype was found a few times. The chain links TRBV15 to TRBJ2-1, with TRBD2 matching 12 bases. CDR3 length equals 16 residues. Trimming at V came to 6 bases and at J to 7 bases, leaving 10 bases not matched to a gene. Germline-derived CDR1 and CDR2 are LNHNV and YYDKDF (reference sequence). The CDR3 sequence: CATSELLAGGENEQFF. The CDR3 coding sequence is TGTGCCACCAGTGAACTCCTAGCGGGAGGGGAGAATGAGCAGTTCTTC. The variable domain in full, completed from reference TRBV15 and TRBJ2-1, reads DAMVIQNPRYQVTQFGKPVTLSCSQTLNHNVMYWYQQKSSQAPKLLFHYYDKDFNNEADTPDNFQSRRPNTSFCFLDIRSPGLGDTAMYLCATSELLAGGENEQFFGPGTRLTVL.